This is a list of T cell receptor beta chains from one sample in a study of shared clonotypes between healthy human individuals. Measured with immunoSEQ multiplex PCR; TCRdb has only the in-frame clones, and not every one. The sample lists about 690,000 clones, 80% to 95% seen once, with around a third in the top ten. Sequencing was performed on memory CD8+ T cells from PBMCs. These receptors were obtained from a young man in good health. Some clones in this sample may be carry-over from other donors' samples. Each CDR3 is given with its conserved first and last residue. D genes are given only for firm matches. Rows may omit the clone size; those that give it use once, few, many or a size class.

d_gene	v_gene	j_gene	abundance	CDR3aa	CDR3nt
TRBD2	TRBV2	TRBJ2-1	once	CASSEALQSGREDNEQFF	TGTGCCAGCAGTGAAGCGCTTCAGAGCGGGAGGGAAGACAATGAGCAGTTCTTC
.	TRBV28	TRBJ1-1	.	CASSFNYRNTEAFF	TGTGCCAGCAGTTTTAACTATAGGAACACTGAAGCTTTCTTT
.	TRBV7-9	TRBJ1-2	.	CASIHKDNNYGYTF	TGTGCCAGCATCCATAAAGACAATAACTATGGCTACACCTTC
.	TRBV19	TRBJ1-4	.	CASSIRYGTGNEKLFF	TGTGCCAGTAGTATTAGGTACGGGACGGGGAATGAAAAACTGTTTTTT
TRBD2	TRBV4-2	TRBJ2-3	.	CASSSTSGRVGDTQYF	TGTGCCAGCAGCTCCACTAGCGGGAGGGTCGGAGATACGCAGTATTTT
.	TRBV27	TRBJ2-1	.	CASSPETYNEQFF	TGTGCCAGCAGTCCGGAGACCTACAATGAGCAGTTCTTC
.	TRBV9	TRBJ2-1	.	CASSVGGEDLRGFF	TGTGCCAGCAGCGTAGGTGGGGAGGACTTAAGGGGGTTCTTC
.	TRBV19	TRBJ1-1	few	CASSIANHGTPVAFF	TGTGCCAGTAGTATTGCCAATCATGGTACGCCGGTGGCTTTCTTT
.	TRBV5-8	TRBJ2-1	.	CASSLRGRPYNEQFF	TGTGCCAGCAGCTTGCGAGGGAGGCCCTACAATGAGCAGTTCTTC
TRBD2	TRBV6-5	TRBJ2-2	.	CASSYSTSPGELFF	TGTGCCAGCAGTTACTCGACTAGCCCCGGGGAGCTGTTTTTT
.	TRBV6-6	TRBJ1-1	many	CASSVRDLGAFF	TGTGCCAGCAGTGTCCGGGACTTGGGAGCTTTCTTT
.	TRBV7-9	TRBJ2-5	.	CASSLDRGTRETQYF	TGTGCCAGCAGCTTAGATCGGGGCACCCGGGAGACCCAGTACTTC
.	TRBV7-9	TRBJ2-5	.	CASSHQGGQETQYF	TGTGCCAGCAGCCACCAGGGGGGGCAAGAGACCCAGTACTTC
.	TRBV5-1	TRBJ1-2	.	CASSLGGDYGYTF	TGCGCCAGCAGCTTGGGAGGGGACTATGGCTACACCTTC
.	TRBV9	TRBJ2-3	.	CASSQAVSSTDTQYF	TGTGCCAGCAGTCAGGCTGTATCTAGCACAGATACGCAGTATTTT
.	TRBV29-1	TRBJ2-7	.	CSVVGRGLGEQYF	TGCAGCGTTGTGGGGAGAGGGCTGGGGGAGCAGTACTTC
TRBD1	TRBV15	TRBJ2-7	.	CATSRGDSSLGPTYEQYF	TGTGCCACCAGCAGGGGGGACAGTTCCCTTGGCCCTACCTACGAGCAGTACTTC
TRBD1	TRBV13	TRBJ2-5	.	CASSPTGGLVQETQYF	TGTGCCAGCAGCCCGACAGGGGGCTTAGTACAAGAGACCCAGTACTTC
TRBD2	TRBV7-9	TRBJ2-7	.	CASSSGGENEQYF	TGTGCCAGCAGCTCGGGGGGGGAAAACGAGCAGTACTTC
.	TRBV14	TRBJ2-2	few	CASSQDRFYTGELFF	TGTGCCAGCAGCCAAGATCGGTTCTACACCGGGGAGCTGTTTTTT
.	TRBV7-9	TRBJ2-1	.	CASSILKNEQFF	TGTGCCAGCAGCATACTCAAGAATGAGCAGTTCTTC
.	TRBV4-1	TRBJ2-2	.	CASSLVGGTGELFF	TGCGCCAGCAGCCTAGTCGGGGGCACCGGGGAGCTGTTTTTT
.	TRBV19	TRBJ2-3	.	CAHHGPTGDTQYF	TGTGCTCACCATGGTCCCACGGGGGATACGCAGTATTTT
TRBD1	TRBV7-8	TRBJ2-2	.	CASSQGQETNTGELFF	TGTGCCAGCAGCCAGGGACAGGAGACGAACACCGGGGAGCTGTTTTTT
TRBD1	TRBV7-2	TRBJ1-1	once	CASSPRGWTEAFF	TGTGCCAGCAGCCCCAGGGGGTGGACTGAAGCTTTCTTT
TRBD2	TRBV7-9	TRBJ2-7	.	CASSLDRLGGEQYF	TGTGCCAGCAGCTTAGATCGTCTCGGGGGGGAGCAGTACTTC
.	TRBV7-6	TRBJ1-1	.	CASKVGQRNTEAFF	TGTGCCAGCAAAGTGGGGCAAAGGAACACTGAAGCTTTCTTT
.	TRBV5-4	TRBJ2-3	.	CASTLRGGRPDTQYF	TGTGCCAGCACGTTAAGGGGGGGGCGTCCAGATACGCAGTATTTT
.	TRBV4-2	TRBJ1-5	.	CASSQEWSRVIQPQHF	TGTGCCAGCAGCCAAGAATGGTCCAGGGTAATCCAGCCCCAGCATTTT
.	TRBV4-2	TRBJ2-2	.	CASSQDRRTTGELFF	TGTGCCAGCAGCCAAGATAGGCGAACCACCGGGGAGCTGTTTTTT
.	TRBV16	TRBJ2-5	.	CASSSRSQETQYF	TGTGCCAGCAGCTCCCGGTCTCAAGAGACCCAGTACTTC
.	TRBV10-2	TRBJ2-5	.	CATSRRAETQYF	TGCGCCACCTCCCGTCGGGCGGAGACCCAGTACTTC
.	TRBV11-1	TRBJ2-5	once	CASSLRGKETQYF	TGTGCCAGCAGCTTGAGGGGTAAAGAGACCCAGTACTTC
TRBD1	TRBV28	TRBJ2-1	.	CASSLRDSLITGGFF	TGTGCCAGCAGTCTCCGGGACAGCCTAATTACAGGGGGGTTCTTC
.	TRBV11-2	TRBJ2-1	.	CASSLDRGRSTYNEQFF	TGTGCCAGCAGCTTAGATCGGGGTCGCAGCACCTACAATGAGCAGTTCTTC
.	TRBV4-3	TRBJ2-6	.	CASSPRVGSGANVLTF	TGCGCCAGCAGCCCCCGCGTAGGGTCTGGGGCCAACGTCCTGACTTTC
.	TRBV19	TRBJ1-2	.	CASTPLPFDTNYGYTF	TGTGCCAGTACCCCTTTACCTTTCGATACTAACTATGGCTACACCTTC
.	TRBV6-1	TRBJ2-7	.	CASSLLRDKYEQYF	TGTGCCAGCAGTCTCCTCAGGGACAAGTACGAGCAGTACTTC
.	TRBV28	TRBJ2-7	.	CASSFSHTGEQYF	TGTGCCAGCAGTTTCTCCCATACCGGGGAGCAGTACTTC
.	TRBV19	TRBJ1-6	.	CASSTGLASPLHF	TGTGCCAGTAGTACAGGGTTGGCTTCACCCCTCCACTTT
.	TRBV13	TRBJ2-2	.	CASRGTGELFF	TGTGCCAGCAGAGGTACCGGGGAGCTGTTTTTT
.	TRBV25-1	TRBJ1-2	.	CASRPWGGYGYTF	TGTGCCAGCAGACCTTGGGGCGGCTATGGCTACACCTTC
.	TRBV4-2	TRBJ2-3	few	CASSQGPSGGTDTQYF	TGTGCCAGCAGCCAGGGGCCAAGCGGAGGCACAGATACGCAGTATTTT
.	TRBV27	TRBJ2-7	.	CASGTNLYEQYF	TGTGCCAGCGGGACGAACCTCTACGAGCAGTACTTC
.	TRBV27	TRBJ2-1	once	CASSPGLVTYNEQFF	TGTGCCAGCAGTCCCGGACTGGTTACCTACAATGAGCAGTTCTTC
.	TRBV9	TRBJ2-3	.	CASSVPSGVADTQYF	TGTGCCAGCAGCGTTCCCTCCGGGGTCGCAGATACGCAGTATTTT